These 8 T cell receptor beta chains originate from one sample sequenced in a study of regulatory T cells in long-lasting Graves disease. According to the study, TCR beta libraries were built with iRepertoire HTBI primers and CDR3-region Arm-PCR. TCRdb ran MiXCR on the multiplex PCR reads and lists one entry per CDR3 protein. The table records 540,000 or so distinct CDR3 sequences, roughly 14% of them present only once. The time point was: newly diagnosed GD, antithyroid drugs for less than 3 months. The authors made the TCR library using RNA they extracted from PBMCs. These data were likewise used in another study, on T cells in Graves' hyperthyroidism and ophthalmopathy.

This sample comprised peripheral blood mononuclear cells (PBMCs), obtained at new diagnosis, from a patient treated with antithyroid drugs. Receptors originate from a man aged 25-45 years with Graves disease.

This clonotype was recorded at least ten times. The J gene is TRBJ1-5, the V gene TRBV5-1; a possible D gene is TRBD1 (5 bases). The CDR3 is made up of 17 amino acids. V lost 4 bases to trimming and J lost 2 bases, with 19 bases between them. CDR1 SGHRS and CDR2 YFSETQ come from the germline V gene. The CDR3 here is CASSPGSGNIGNQPQHF. The DNA for the CDR3 is TGCGCCAGCAGCCCGGGATCAGGGAACATTGGCAATCAGCCCCAGCATTTT.

This clonotype was observed many times. This sequence joins TRBV12-3 or TRBV12-4 and TRBJ2-2; D is unresolved. CDR3 length equals 16 residues. The germline V and J ends were trimmed by 7 bases and 0 bases, with 15 bases remaining between them. In DNA, the CDR3 is TGTGCCAGCACCCGACCCAGCCTCGCGAACACCGGGGAGCTGTTTTTT. It encodes CASTRPSLANTGELFF.

The gene calls are TRBV27 and TRBJ2-6; TRBD2 agrees at 14 bases. V lost 2 bases and J lost 4; bases outside the gene matches: 4. The CDR3 is 18 amino acids. Germline CDR1 and CDR2: MNHEY and SMNVEV (reference sequence). The CDR3 sequence is CASSLEGLAGAGANVLTF. CDR3 nucleotide sequence: TGTGCCAGCAGTTTAGAGGGACTAGCGGGAGCGGGGGCCAACGTCCTGACTTTC.

This clonotype was seen ten or more times. The chain uses TRBV3-1 and TRBJ2-5, with TRBD2 identical over 11 bases. V trimming: 3 bases; J trimming: 2 bases; junction bases outside the gene matches: 5. The CDR3 covers 16 residues. From germline, CDR1 is LGHDT and CDR2 YNNKEL (reference sequence). The CDR3 coding sequence is TGTGCCAGCAGCCAGTTAGCGGGAGGGCGTCAAGAGACCCAGTACTTC. Amino acid sequence: CASSQLAGGRQETQYF.

This clonotype has a count of ten or more. This chain uses TRBV24-1 with TRBJ2-1; the match to TRBD1 covers 7 bases. CDR1 is KGHDR and CDR2 is SFDVKD in the germline V gene. V lost 2 bases, J lost 5 bases, and 8 bases stayed unmatched. CDR3 size: 16 residues. The CDR3 DNA sequence: TGTGCCACCAGTGATTCCGGGACAGAGGATGACAATGAGCAGTTCTTC. Protein product: CATSDSGTEDDNEQFF.

The rearrangement uses TRBV6-2 or TRBV6-3 and TRBJ1-4; weak D call: TRBD1 (6 bases). V lost 11 bases and J 14 bases, leaving 21 bases between the germline ends. CDR1 and CDR2 from the germline V gene are MNHEY and SVGEGT. CDR3 length equals 12 residues. CDR3 residues: CAGSYRGRTLFF. CDR3 nucleotide sequence: TGTGCCGGTAGCTACCGGGGGCGCACCCTGTTTTTT.

The chain couples TRBV19 to TRBJ2-3; the D is unclear. Trimming removed 1 base from V and 3 bases from J, with 8 bases in between. Germline V CDR1 and CDR2: LNHDA, SQIVND (reference sequence). The CDR3 consists of 14 residues. CDR3 region: CASSIVGRTDTQYF. The CDR3 region has the DNA TGTGCCAGTAGTATAGTTGGACGAACAGATACGCAGTATTTT.

In its sample, this clonotype was seen many times. The rearrangement joins TRBV12-3 or TRBV12-4 to TRBJ1-1; TRBD1 is a possible D gene (5 bases). With 7 bases removed from V and 5 bases from J, the gap between germline ends came to 17 bases. The CDR3 covers 14 residues. CDR3 protein: CASTAFREGTEAFF. In DNA, the CDR3 is TGTGCCAGCACCGCATTCAGGGAGGGGACTGAAGCTTTCTTT.